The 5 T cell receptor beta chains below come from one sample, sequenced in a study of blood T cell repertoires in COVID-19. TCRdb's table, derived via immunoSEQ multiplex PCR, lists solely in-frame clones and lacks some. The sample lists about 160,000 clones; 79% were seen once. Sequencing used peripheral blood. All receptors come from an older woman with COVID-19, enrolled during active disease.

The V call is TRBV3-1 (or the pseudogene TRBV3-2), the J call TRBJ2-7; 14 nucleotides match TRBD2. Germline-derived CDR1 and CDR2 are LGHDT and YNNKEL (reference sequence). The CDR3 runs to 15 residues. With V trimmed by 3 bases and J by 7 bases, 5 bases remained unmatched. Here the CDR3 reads CASSHYGLAGGEQYF. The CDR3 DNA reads TGTGCCAGCAGCCATTACGGACTAGCGGGAGGAGAGCAGTACTTC.

The CDR3 sequence: CASTPRGRGRVGGELFF. The CDR3 region has the DNA TGTGCCAGTACCCCCCGCGGCAGGGGGCGAGTCGGCGGGGAGCTGTTTTTT. V usage is TRBV19 and J usage is TRBJ2-2; 8 positions match TRBD1. This CDR3 has 17 residues. The germline V gene has CDR1 LNHDA and CDR2 SQIVND (reference sequence). V was pared by 7 bases and J by 7 bases, with 17 bases of the junction left unmatched.

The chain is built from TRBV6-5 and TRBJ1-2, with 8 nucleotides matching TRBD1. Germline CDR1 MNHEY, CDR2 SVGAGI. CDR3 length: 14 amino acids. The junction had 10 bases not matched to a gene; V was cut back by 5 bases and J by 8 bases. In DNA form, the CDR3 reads TGTGCCAGCAGTCGAGACAGGGGCGAAGGGGGCTACACCTTC. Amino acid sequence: CASSRDRGEGGYTF.

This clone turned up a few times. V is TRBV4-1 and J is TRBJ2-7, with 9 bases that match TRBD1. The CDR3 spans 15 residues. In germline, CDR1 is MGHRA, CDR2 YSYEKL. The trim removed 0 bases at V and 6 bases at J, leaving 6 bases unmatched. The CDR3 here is CASSQDVGTGSEQYF. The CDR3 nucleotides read TGCGCCAGCAGCCAAGATGTTGGGACAGGGTCCGAGCAGTACTTC.

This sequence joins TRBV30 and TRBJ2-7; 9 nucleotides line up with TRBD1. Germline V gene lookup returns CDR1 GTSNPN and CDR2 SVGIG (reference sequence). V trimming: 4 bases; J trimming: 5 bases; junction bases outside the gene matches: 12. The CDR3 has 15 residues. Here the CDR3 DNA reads TGTGCCTGGACACGGGGACAGGGCCTCGGTAACGAGCAGTACTTC. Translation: CAWTRGQGLGNEQYF.